This TCR beta chain was sequenced in a study of chemoradiotherapy in HPV16-positive cancers. Repertoires were sampled repeatedly during chemoradiotherapy. General study findings and limits: During treatment, candidate HPV-specific clones and E7-related motifs expanded in tumor.

About this clone itself: What it binds is not known.

Assay used: immunoSEQ multiplex PCR; TCRdb lists only in-frame clones, some missing. The sample comprises 29,000 or so clones, approximately 93% of which are singletons, and over 15% rests with the top ten. CDR1 and CDR2 (germline): SEHNR, FQNEAQ (reference sequence). This CDR3 is 15 amino acids long. The V and J ends lost 1 base and 8 bases respectively, with 17 bases between them. The sequences come from blood, collected from a patient who underwent chemoradiotherapy. The chain recombines TRBV7-9 with TRBJ2-5, with no clear D. This receptor was taken from a human donor with HPV-associated anogenital cancer. The CDR3 region is CASSLGRTLLETQYF. CDR3 DNA: TGTGCCAGCAGCTTAGGCCGTACACTCCTCGAAACCCAGTACTTC.